The clone carrying this T cell receptor (beta chain) came up a few times. Its antigen remains unidentified. The ends were cut back, 1 base at V and 8 bases at J, with 6 bases in the middle. The CDR3 has 13 amino acids. Germline lookup yields CDR1 SGHVS and CDR2 FNYEAQ. Reverse transcription of all isolated RNA meant that expressed TCRB transcripts were sequenced. Naive, central memory and regulatory T cell samples produced a mean of about 4 million reads. Data came from immunoSEQ multiplex PCR; TCRdb stores just in-frame clones and leaves some out. This table holds over 120,000 clones, about 9.2% found once. The data belong to a study of beta chain features in type 1 diabetes. Cells sorted by CD45RO/CCR7/CD25/CD127/CD95/CD27 comprised CD4+ naive, central memory, regulatory and stem cell-like memory cells. Broader study findings: When VDJ junctions were examined, type 1 diabetes patients showed fewer insertions and more deletions. Patients showed naive, central memory and Treg TCRB repertoires that appeared more similar than those of healthy donors.

The chain uses TRBV7-6 and TRBJ1-6; the D is unclear. The sample was central memory CD4+ T cells from blood. This sequence originates from a man between 18 and 29 years old in good health. CDR3 loop: CASSLVYDSPLHF. CDR3 coding DNA: TGTGCCAGCAGCTTAGTTTATGATTCACCCCTCCACTTT. The full variable domain, rest sourced from reference TRBV7-6 and TRBJ1-6, is GAGVSQSPRYKVTKRGQDVALRCDPISGHVSLYWYRQALGQGPEFLTYFNYEAQQDKSGLPNDRFSAERPEGSISTLTIQRTEQRDSAMYRCASSLVYDSPLHFGNGTRLTVT.